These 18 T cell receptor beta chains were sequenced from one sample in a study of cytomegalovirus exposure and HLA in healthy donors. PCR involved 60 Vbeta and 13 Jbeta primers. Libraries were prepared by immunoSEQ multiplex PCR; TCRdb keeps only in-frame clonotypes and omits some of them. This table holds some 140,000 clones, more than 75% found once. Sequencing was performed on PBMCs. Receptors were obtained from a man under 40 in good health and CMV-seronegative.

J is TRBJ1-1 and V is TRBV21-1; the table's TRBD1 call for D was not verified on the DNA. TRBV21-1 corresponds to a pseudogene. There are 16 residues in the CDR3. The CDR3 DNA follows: TGTGCCAGCAGCAAAGGGAAAAGGACAGGGTCCACTGAAGCTTTCTTT. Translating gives CASSKGKRTGSTEAFF.

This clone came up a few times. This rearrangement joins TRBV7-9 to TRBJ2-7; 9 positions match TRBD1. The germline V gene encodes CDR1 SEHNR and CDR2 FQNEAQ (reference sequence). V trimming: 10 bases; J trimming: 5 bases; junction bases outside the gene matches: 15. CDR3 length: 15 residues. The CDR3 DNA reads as TGTGCCACTGCCCGCCTAGGACAGGGGAGAGACGAGCAGTACTTC. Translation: CATARLGQGRDEQYF. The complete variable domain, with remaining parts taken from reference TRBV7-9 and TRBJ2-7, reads DTGVSQNPRHKITKRGQNVTFRCDPISEHNRLYWYRQTLGQGPEFLTYFQNEAQLEKSRLLSDRFSAERPKGSFSTLEIQRTEQGDSAMYLCATARLGQGRDEQYFGPGTRLTVT.

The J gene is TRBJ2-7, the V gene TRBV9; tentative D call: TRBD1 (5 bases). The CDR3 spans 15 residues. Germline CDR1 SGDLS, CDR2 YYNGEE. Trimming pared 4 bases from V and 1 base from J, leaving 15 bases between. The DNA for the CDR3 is TGTGCCAGCAGCCCCCGACAGAACCCTTCCTACGAGCAGTACTTC. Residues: CASSPRQNPSYEQYF.

The CDR3 region is CASSFGRRANNEQFF. DNA of the CDR3: TGTGCCAGCAGTTTTGGACGCAGGGCCAACAATGAGCAGTTCTTC. The chain links TRBV27 to TRBJ2-1; TRBD1 might be the D (5 bases). This CDR3 spans 15 amino acids. V was pared by 3 bases and J by 5 bases, with 14 bases between. Germline V gene sequence: CDR1 MNHEY, CDR2 SMNVEV (reference sequence).

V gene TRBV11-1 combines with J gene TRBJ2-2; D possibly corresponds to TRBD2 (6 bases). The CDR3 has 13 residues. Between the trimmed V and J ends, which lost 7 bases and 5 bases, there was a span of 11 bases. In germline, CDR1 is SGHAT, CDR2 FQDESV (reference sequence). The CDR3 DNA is TGTGCCAGCAAGGAGGGGTGGACCGGGGAGCTGTTTTTT. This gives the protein CASKEGWTGELFF.

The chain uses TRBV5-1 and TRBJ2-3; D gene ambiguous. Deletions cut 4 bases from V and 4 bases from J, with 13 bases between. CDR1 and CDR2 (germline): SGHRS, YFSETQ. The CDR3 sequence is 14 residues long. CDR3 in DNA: TGCGCCAGCAGCGAGGCGAATGCCCCAGATACGCAGTATTTT. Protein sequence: CASSEANAPDTQYF.

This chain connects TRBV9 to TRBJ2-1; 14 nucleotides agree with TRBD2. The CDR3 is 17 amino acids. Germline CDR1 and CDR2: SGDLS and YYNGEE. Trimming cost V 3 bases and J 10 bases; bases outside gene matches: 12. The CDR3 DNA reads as TGTGCCAGCAGCGCCTCACTCTCGGGACTAGCGGGAGCGGAGCAGTTCTTC. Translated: CASSASLSGLAGAEQFF.

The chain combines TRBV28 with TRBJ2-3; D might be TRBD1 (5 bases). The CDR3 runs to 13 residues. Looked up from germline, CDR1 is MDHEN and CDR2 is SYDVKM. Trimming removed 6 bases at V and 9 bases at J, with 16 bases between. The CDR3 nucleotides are TGTGCCAGCAGAACCCCCCAGGGCGGCACGCAGTATTTT. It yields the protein CASRTPQGGTQYF. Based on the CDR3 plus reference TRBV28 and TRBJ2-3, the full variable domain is DVKVTQSSRYLVKRTGEKVFLECVQDMDHENMFWYRQDPGLGLRLIYFSYDVKMKEKGDIPEGYSVSREKKERFSLILESASTNQTSMYLCASRTPQGGTQYFGPGTRLTVL.

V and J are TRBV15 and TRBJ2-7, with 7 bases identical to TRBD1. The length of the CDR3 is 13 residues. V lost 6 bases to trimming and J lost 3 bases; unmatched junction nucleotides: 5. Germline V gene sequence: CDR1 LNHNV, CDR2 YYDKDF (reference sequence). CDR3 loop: CATRSNRGYEQYF. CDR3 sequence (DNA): TGTGCCACCAGGTCAAACAGGGGCTACGAGCAGTACTTC. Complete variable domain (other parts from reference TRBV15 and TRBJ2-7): DAMVIQNPRYQVTQFGKPVTLSCSQTLNHNVMYWYQQKSSQAPKLLFHYYDKDFNNEADTPDNFQSRRPNTSFCFLDIRSPGLGDTAMYLCATRSNRGYEQYFGPGTRLTVT.

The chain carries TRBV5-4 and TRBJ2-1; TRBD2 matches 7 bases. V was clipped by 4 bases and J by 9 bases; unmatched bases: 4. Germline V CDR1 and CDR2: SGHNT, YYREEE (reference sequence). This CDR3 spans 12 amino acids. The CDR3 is CASSPRTSEQFF. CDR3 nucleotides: TGTGCCAGCAGCCCAAGGACTAGTGAGCAGTTCTTC.

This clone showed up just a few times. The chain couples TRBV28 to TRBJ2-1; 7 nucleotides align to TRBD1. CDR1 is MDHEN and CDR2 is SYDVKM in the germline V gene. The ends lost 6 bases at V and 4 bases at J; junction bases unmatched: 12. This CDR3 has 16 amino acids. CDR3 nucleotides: TGTGCCAGCAGCGACGGACAGGCTGCCCCTTACAATGAGCAGTTCTTC. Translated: CASSDGQAAPYNEQFF.

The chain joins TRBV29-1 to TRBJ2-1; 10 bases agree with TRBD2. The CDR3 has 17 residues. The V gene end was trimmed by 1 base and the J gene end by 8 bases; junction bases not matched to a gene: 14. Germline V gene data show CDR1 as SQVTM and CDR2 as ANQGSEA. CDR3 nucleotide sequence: TGCAGCGTTGAAGGTGGGTTGGCTAGCGGGAGTCAAGATGAGCAGTTCTTC. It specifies CSVEGGLASGSQDEQFF.

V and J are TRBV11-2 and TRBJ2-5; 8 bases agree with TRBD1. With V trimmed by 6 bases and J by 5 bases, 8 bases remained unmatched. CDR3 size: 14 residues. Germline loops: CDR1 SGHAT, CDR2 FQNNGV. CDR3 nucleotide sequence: TGTGCCAGCAGGCCACAGGGGGGCAGGGAGACCCAGTACTTC. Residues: CASRPQGGRETQYF.

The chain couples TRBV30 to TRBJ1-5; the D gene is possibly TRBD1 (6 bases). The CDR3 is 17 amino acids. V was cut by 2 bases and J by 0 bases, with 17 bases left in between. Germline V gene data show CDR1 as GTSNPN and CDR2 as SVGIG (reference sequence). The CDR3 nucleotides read TGTGCCTGGAGTAGGAGGGGGGGAATTTATAGCAATCAGCCCCAGCATTTT. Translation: CAWSRRGGIYSNQPQHF. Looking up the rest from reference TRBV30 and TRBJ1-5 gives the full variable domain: SQTIHQWPATLVQPVGSPLSLECTVEGTSNPNLYWYRQAAGRGLQLLFYSVGIGQISSEVPQNLSASRPQDRQFILSSKKLLLSDSGFYLCAWSRRGGIYSNQPQHFGDGTRLSIL.

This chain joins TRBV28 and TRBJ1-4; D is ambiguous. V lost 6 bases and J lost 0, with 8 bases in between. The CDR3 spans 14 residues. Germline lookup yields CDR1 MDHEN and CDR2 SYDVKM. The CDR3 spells CASSTPTTNEKLFF. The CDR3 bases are TGTGCCAGCAGCACACCCACAACTAATGAAAAACTGTTTTTT.

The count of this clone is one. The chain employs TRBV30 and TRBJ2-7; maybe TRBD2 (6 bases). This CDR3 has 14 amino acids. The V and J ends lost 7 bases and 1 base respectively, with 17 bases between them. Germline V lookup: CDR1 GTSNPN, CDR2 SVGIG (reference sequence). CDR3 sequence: CAYSNGGFSYEQYF. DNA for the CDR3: TGTGCCTATTCAAACGGGGGATTTTCCTACGAGCAGTACTTC.

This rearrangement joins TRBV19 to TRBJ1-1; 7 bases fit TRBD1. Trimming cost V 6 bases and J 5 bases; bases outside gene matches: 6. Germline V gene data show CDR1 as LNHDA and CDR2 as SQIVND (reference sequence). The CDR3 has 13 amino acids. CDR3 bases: TGTGCCAGTAGGCCGAGGGGGCGGACTGAAGCTTTCTTT. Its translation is CASRPRGRTEAFF. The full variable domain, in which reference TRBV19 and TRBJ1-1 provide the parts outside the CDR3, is DGGITQSPKYLFRKEGQNVTLSCEQNLNHDAMYWYRQDPGQGLRLIYYSQIVNDFQKGDIAEGYSVSREKKESFPLTVTSAQKNPTAFYLCASRPRGRTEAFFGQGTRLTVV.

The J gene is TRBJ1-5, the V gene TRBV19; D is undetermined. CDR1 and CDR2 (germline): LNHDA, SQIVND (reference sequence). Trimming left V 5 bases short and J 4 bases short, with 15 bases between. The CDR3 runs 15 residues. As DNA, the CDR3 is TGTGCCAGTAGTCCGAGCGGCAGACGGAATCAGCCCCAGCATTTT. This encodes CASSPSGRRNQPQHF.